The clone carrying this T cell receptor (beta chain) has just one count. At one boundary the junction diverges from the germline segment, which might be a read error. These data come from a study of blood T cell repertoires in COVID-19. Overall study context: From the United States, Italy and Spain came samples of acute and convalescent COVID-19.

Per the original data handling: Amplification from reference gene primers served as the basis for estimated nucleated cell counts. The data were produced by immunoSEQ multiplex PCR, yet TCRdb's version contains in-frame clones alone and is incomplete. The DNA was the basis for D and trimming; V, J and clone size are from that table. Of around 64,000 clones detected, about nine tenths appear once; the ten largest clones hold more than 5%. Material for sequencing was peripheral blood. This TCR came from a man aged 45 to 65 with active COVID-19.

The CDR3 spells CASSLGSSGRGETQYF. CDR3 bases: TGTGCTAGCAGCTTAGGCTCTAGCGGGAGGGGAGAGACCCAGTACTTC. The chain joins TRBV7-7 to TRBJ2-5; 12 nucleotides match TRBD2. The CDR3 is 16 amino acids. The V gene's germline CDR1 is SSHAT and CDR2 FNYEAQ (reference sequence).